This T cell receptor (beta chain) came from a study of blood T cell repertoires in COVID-19. Study information: Both acute and convalescent COVID-19 samples were obtained from the United States, Italy and Spain.

In the authors' workflow: The assay estimated nucleated cells by amplifying reference gene primers. Repertoires were generated with immunoSEQ multiplex PCR, while TCRdb's copy carries only in-frame clones and drops some. The DNA was the basis for D and trimming; V, J and clone size are from that table. The data contain 70,000 to 90,000 clones, around 86% of them singletons. The V segment lost 2 bases and the J segment 5 bases; nucleotides outside the gene matches: 7. This CDR3 is 15 amino acids long. CDR1 SGHRS and CDR2 YFSETQ come from the germline V gene. The receptor was isolated from a man aged 80 or over with active or convalescent COVID-19. The sequenced material came from peripheral blood. The J gene is TRBJ1-1, the V gene TRBV5-1, with TRBD1 identical over 9 bases. This chain's CDR3 is CASSLDGQGMTEAFF. The DNA of the CDR3 is TGCGCCAGCAGCTTAGACGGACAGGGGATGACTGAAGCTTTCTTT.